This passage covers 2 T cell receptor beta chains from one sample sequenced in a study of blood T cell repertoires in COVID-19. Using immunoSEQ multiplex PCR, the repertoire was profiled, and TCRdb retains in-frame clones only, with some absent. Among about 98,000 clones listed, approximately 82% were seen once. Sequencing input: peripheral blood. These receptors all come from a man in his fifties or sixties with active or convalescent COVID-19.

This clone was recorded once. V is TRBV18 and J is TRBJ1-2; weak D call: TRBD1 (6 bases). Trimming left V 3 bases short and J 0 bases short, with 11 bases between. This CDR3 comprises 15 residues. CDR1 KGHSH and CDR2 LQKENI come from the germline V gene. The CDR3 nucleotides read TGTGCCAGCTCACCCCCGACAGGTCCTAACTATGGCTACACCTTC. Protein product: CASSPPTGPNYGYTF.

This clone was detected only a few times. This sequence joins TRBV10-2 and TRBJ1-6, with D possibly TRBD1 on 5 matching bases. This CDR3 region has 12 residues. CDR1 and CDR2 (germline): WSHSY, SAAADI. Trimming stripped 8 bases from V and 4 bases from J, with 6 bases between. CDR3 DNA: TGCGCCAGCTCAGGGTATAATTCACCCCTCCACTTT. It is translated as CASSGYNSPLHF.